This TCR beta chain was found in a study of human T cells and chemical hapten exposure. Germline assignment: CDR1 MNHNS and CDR2 SASEGT. V was pared by 6 bases and J by 0 bases, with 13 bases of the junction left unmatched. CDR3 size: 17 residues. Time point described: patch test 3, about 24 weeks after DPC sensitization. The treatment here: therapeutic diphenylcyclopropenone sensitization with weekly scalp DPC. Non-pregnant alopecia patients aged 18 to 70, suitable for DPC therapy. Whole blood, unfractionated, served as the material for total RNA extraction. MiXCR was run by TCRdb on the RACE reads, yielding one entry per CDR3 protein. The sample holds roughly 69,000 distinct CDR3 sequences, approximately 11% seen once. Study-wide points: There were significantly more large CDR3 similarity clusters among expanded TCRs than among controls.

Of note for this clonotype: Its antigen is as yet unknown.

Sequences were derived from whole blood, sampled in connection with sensitization to the hapten diphenylcyclopropenone (DPC). The chain has TRBV6-1 and TRBJ2-7; TRBD2 agrees at 8 bases. The TCR originated in a woman aged 30 to 39 with alopecia areata. Some clones in this sample may be carry-over from other donors' samples. The CDR3: CASRLRGGTSSSYEQYF. DNA of the CDR3: TGTGCCAGCAGGTTACGGGGGGGGACTTCCAGCTCCTACGAGCAGTACTTC.